Listed here is a single T cell receptor (beta chain). Trimming cost V 3 bases and J 4 bases, with 9 bases left between them. The CDR3 runs to 13 residues. TCRdb itself ran the RT-PCR reads through MiXCR, one entry per CDR3 protein. The sample gives fewer than 800,000 distinct CDR3 sequences, 14% of which show up once; just over 3.5% is in the top ten. This receptor was taken from a female donor in good health, serving as a healthy control. Sequencing input: memory CD4+ T cells from blood. The V and J genes are TRBV12-3 or TRBV12-4 and TRBJ1-1; a possible D gene is TRBD1 (5 bases). CDR3 DNA: TGTGCCAGCAGTTTCGGGGCGGGCACTGAAGCTTTCTTT. Its translation is CASSFGAGTEAFF.